This T cell receptor beta chain was documented in a study of T cells in Graves' hyperthyroidism and ophthalmopathy. V shed 3 bases and J shed 9 bases, with 9 bases lying between them. Per the germline V gene, CDR1 is MDHEN and CDR2 is SYDVKM. The length of the CDR3 is 12 residues. This clonotype occurred many times. Its antigen is as yet unknown. The PBMCs were sourced from fresh peripheral blood (about 9.7 ml). Amplified regions were TCR beta CDR3 sequences from RNA transcripts. HTBI primers were employed in a first-round RT-PCR of the TCR CDR3. MiXCR was run by TCRdb on the multiplex PCR reads, yielding one entry per CDR3 protein. The sample lists about 400,000 distinct CDR3 sequences, about 15% occurring once. Study-wide results and limits: Ophthalmopathy cases were set apart from stable hyperthyroidism by a 13 V-J model. Also found in blood were most expanded thyroid clonotypes above 0.001. Ophthalmopathy got predicted by the model a median around six months before its onset.

The chain combines TRBV28 with TRBJ2-1; maybe TRBD2 (5 bases). The clonotype comes from a woman in her thirties with Graves' hyperthyroidism. Sample: blood. Written as DNA, the CDR3 is TGTGCCAGCAGTTTGGAGGTCAGTGAGCAGTTCTTC. This gives the protein CASSLEVSEQFF.